The next 16 T cell receptor beta chains were all read from a single sample in a study of vaccination and CD4 T cells after COVID-19. Treatment in this sample: 10-day PBMC culture with coronavirus spike peptide pools or control peptides (ViraFEST assay). These TCRs are of unknown antigen specificity. With the Oncomine TCR Beta short-read assay, DNA from cultured CD4+ T cells was sequenced. TCRdb reprocessed the PCR reads with MiXCR, giving one entry per CDR3 protein. Here the sample spans about 11,000 distinct CDR3 sequences, approximately 53% being singletons. Sequenced input: CD4+ T cells from blood, cultured in vitro. These receptors originate from a human donor who had recovered from COVID-19.

This clonotype was seen only a few times. The CDR3 is CASSEVLAGSNEQFF. The CDR3 coding sequence is TGTGCCAGCAGTGAAGTGCTAGCGGGATCCAATGAGCAGTTCTTC. This chain connects TRBV2 to TRBJ2-1, with 9 nucleotides matching TRBD2. There are 15 residues in the CDR3. CDR1 is SNHLY, CDR2 FYNNEI, per germline. Trimming removed 1 base from V and 6 bases from J; junction bases left unmatched: 4.

The chain links TRBV9 to TRBJ1-2, with D perhaps matching TRBD1 (5 bases). Trimming left V 4 bases short and J 4 bases short, with 14 bases between. CDR1 is SGDLS and CDR2 is YYNGEE in the germline V gene. The CDR3 length is 14 residues. The DNA of the CDR3 is TGTGCCAGCAGCATCGGAGGGGAGGTCTATGGCTACACCTTC. Translation gives CASSIGGEVYGYTF.

This chain connects TRBV21-1 to TRBJ1-5; TRBD1, as called in the table, went unchecked against the DNA. TRBV21-1 is shown as a pseudogene. The CDR3 contains 18 residues. DNA of the CDR3: TGTGCCAGCAGCAAAGAGGGCGTCAGGCCGGGTGGCAATCAGCCCCAGCATTTT. Amino acid sequence: CASSKEGVRPGGNQPQHF.

The chain employs TRBV2 and TRBJ1-5; D remains ambiguous. CDR1 is SNHLY and CDR2 is FYNNEI in the germline V gene. V shed 4 bases and J shed 0 bases, with 13 bases lying between them. The CDR3 length is 16 residues. CDR3 DNA sequence: TGTGCCAGCAGTGTTGGGGAGGACTATAGCAATCAGCCCCAGCATTTT. Translating gives CASSVGEDYSNQPQHF.

This clonotype was detected a few times. The V and J genes are TRBV6-2 or TRBV6-3 and TRBJ2-7; D might be TRBD2 (7 bases). Germline values: CDR1 MNHEY, CDR2 SVGEGT. This CDR3 spans 17 amino acids. Deletions cut 2 bases from V and 6 bases from J, with 23 bases between. Here the CDR3 reads CASSYAGASRIGGEQYF. The DNA for the CDR3 is TGTGCCAGCAGTTACGCGGGGGCCAGTCGGATTGGGGGCGAGCAGTACTTC.

The chain has TRBV7-2 and TRBJ1-1; maybe TRBD1 (6 bases). V gave up 6 bases and J gave up 0 bases, with 8 bases separating them. This CDR3 region has 13 residues. Germline CDR1 and CDR2: SGHTA and FQGNSA. The CDR3 sequence is CASSRDMNTEAFF. CDR3 in DNA: TGTGCCAGCAGTCGGGACATGAACACTGAAGCTTTCTTT.

The chain uses TRBV30 and TRBJ1-1; D gene ambiguous. The CDR3 has 12 amino acids. CDR1 GTSNPN and CDR2 SVGIG come from the germline V gene (reference sequence). The V gene lost 3 bases and the J gene lost 2 bases, with 7 bases spanning the gap. The CDR3 region is CAWRVENTEAFF. The CDR3 DNA is TGTGCCTGGAGGGTCGAAAACACTGAAGCTTTCTTT.

In its sample, this clonotype was seen once. The chain couples TRBV30 to TRBJ2-3, with 9 positions matching TRBD2. Losses at the gene ends were 6 bases for V and 1 base for J; bases not matched to a gene: 2. Germline lookup yields CDR1 GTSNPN and CDR2 SVGIG (reference sequence). CDR3 length: 13 amino acids. CDR3: CACTSGRTDTQYF. CDR3 bases: TGTGCCTGTACTAGCGGGCGCACAGATACGCAGTATTTT.

This clonotype is a singleton in its sample. The chain links TRBV7-2 to TRBJ2-3, with 7 bases lining up with TRBD2. The CDR3 loop spans 15 amino acids. Germline V CDR1 and CDR2: SGHTA, FQGNSA. Germline trimming cut 3 bases from V and 4 bases from J; bases unmatched to any gene: 7. CDR3 coding DNA: TGTGCCAGCAGCTTCGGCGGGAGTGGGGCAGATACGCAGTATTTT. Its protein is CASSFGGSGADTQYF.

The chain is built from TRBV4-1 and TRBJ1-5; the D gene is possibly TRBD1 (6 bases). Trimming removed 0 bases from V and 4 bases from J, with 10 bases in between. The CDR3 is made up of 15 amino acids. CDR1 MGHRA and CDR2 YSYEKL come from the germline V gene. This CDR3 reads CASSQDVQGNQPQHF. In DNA form, the CDR3 reads TGCGCCAGCAGCCAAGATGTCCAGGGGAATCAGCCCCAGCATTTT.

The rearrangement links TRBV12-3 or TRBV12-4 to TRBJ2-1; 7 nucleotides match TRBD1. There are 11 residues in the CDR3. V gave up 6 bases and J gave up 15 bases; unmatched junction bases: 8. The CDR3 sequence: CASRLKGAGFF. CDR3 nucleotides: TGTGCCAGCAGGTTAAAGGGGGCAGGGTTCTTC.

This chain connects TRBV5-1 to TRBJ1-1; 7 nucleotides agree with TRBD1. CDR3 length equals 15 residues. V was pared by 1 base and J by 1 base, with 4 bases of the junction left unmatched. Per germline, CDR1 SGHRS and CDR2 YFSETQ. As DNA, the CDR3 is TGCGCCAGCAGCTTGACTGGGACAGCGAACACTGAAGCTTTCTTT. It encodes CASSLTGTANTEAFF.

This clonotype was seen once. The chain joins TRBV7-9 to TRBJ1-3; TRBD1 is a possible D gene (5 bases). The CDR3 has 15 residues. V lost 4 bases and J 0 bases, leaving 10 bases between the germline ends. Germline V CDR1 and CDR2: SEHNR, FQNEAQ (reference sequence). The CDR3 DNA reads as TGTGCCAGCAGCTGGGACTCCAACTCTGGAAACACCATATATTTT. Translated, it gives CASSWDSNSGNTIYF.

V is TRBV11-2 and J is TRBJ2-7, with D uncertain. CDR3 length: 17 amino acids. V was shortened by 0 bases and J by 2 bases, with 17 bases between the two germline ends. CDR1 SGHAT and CDR2 FQNNGV come from the germline V gene. CDR3 coding DNA: TGTGCCAGCAGCTTAGATCGGCTGGGTTACTTTACCTACGAGCAGTACTTC. Its translation is CASSLDRLGYFTYEQYF. Using reference TRBV11-2 and TRBJ2-7 for the parts outside the CDR3, the full variable domain is EAGVAQSPRYKIIEKRQSVAFWCNPISGHATLYWYQQILGQGPKLLIQFQNNGVVDDSQLPKDRFSAERLKGVDSTLKIQPAKLEDSAVYLCASSLDRLGYFTYEQYFGPGTRLTVT.

This clonotype was recorded only once. The chain carries TRBV7-6 and TRBJ2-2; 9 bases line up with TRBD2. Germline-derived CDR1 and CDR2 are SGHVS and FNYEAQ. With V trimmed by 4 bases and J by 4 bases, 4 bases remained unmatched. CDR3 length equals 15 residues. CDR3 bases: TGTGCCAGCAGCTCGACTAGCGGCCTCACCGGGGAGCTGTTTTTT. It encodes CASSSTSGLTGELFF.

This clonotype appeared a few times. V gene TRBV28 combines with J gene TRBJ2-5, with a possible D match to TRBD1 (5 bases). The germline V and J ends were trimmed by 6 bases and 5 bases, with 16 bases remaining between them. The CDR3 consists of 14 residues. The germline CDR1 and CDR2 sequences are MDHEN and SYDVKM. CDR3 coding DNA: TGTGCCAGCAGCAGGGTCAAGTCTAGGGAGACCCAGTACTTC. Residues: CASSRVKSRETQYF.